Each of the 14 T cell receptor beta chains below was sequenced from the same sample in a study of cytomegalovirus exposure and HLA in healthy donors. With 60 Vbeta and 13 Jbeta primers, the PCR was carried out. TCRdb keeps only in-frame clones here, not all; method: immunoSEQ multiplex PCR. This table has 150,000 to 200,000 clones, approximately 12% appearing once. The sequenced sample consisted of PBMCs. All receptors come from a man aged 50 or older in good health and CMV-seropositive.

The chain has TRBV5-1 and TRBJ1-1; no clear D. The germline gives CDR1 SGHRS, CDR2 YFSETQ. The CDR3 contains 14 residues. V was trimmed by 2 bases and J by 2 bases, leaving 10 bases between them. CDR3 DNA sequence: TGCGCCAGCAGCTTAAGAGGGCTCAACACTGAAGCTTTCTTT. Its translation is CASSLRGLNTEAFF.

This clone was detected a few times. CDR3 in amino acids: CASSLVAGADEKLFF. The CDR3 coding sequence is TGTGCCAGCAGCTTAGTGGCAGGGGCAGATGAAAAACTGTTTTTT. The V gene is TRBV7-9, the J gene TRBJ1-4; D is possibly TRBD1 (6 bases). The CDR3 runs 15 residues. The germline gives CDR1 SEHNR, CDR2 FQNEAQ (reference sequence). Trimming shortened V by 1 base and J by 6 bases, and 12 bases separated the two germline ends. The variable domain in full, with the rest retrieved from reference TRBV7-9 and TRBJ1-4, is DTGVSQNPRHKITKRGQNVTFRCDPISEHNRLYWYRQTLGQGPEFLTYFQNEAQLEKSRLLSDRFSAERPKGSFSTLEIQRTEQGDSAMYLCASSLVAGADEKLFFGSGTQLSVL.

The rearrangement joins TRBV5-1 to TRBJ2-3; perhaps TRBD1 as D (5 bases). The CDR3 has 16 residues. CDR1 SGHRS and CDR2 YFSETQ come from the germline V gene. Between the trimmed V and J ends, which lost 1 base and 0 bases, there was a span of 12 bases. This chain's CDR3 is CASSLIPGASTDTQYF. The CDR3 DNA sequence: TGCGCCAGCAGCTTGATTCCTGGGGCCAGCACAGATACGCAGTATTTT. Drawing the rest from reference TRBV5-1 and TRBJ2-3, the complete variable domain is KAGVTQTPRYLIKTRGQQVTLSCSPISGHRSVSWYQQTPGQGLQFLFEYFSETQRNKGNFPGRFSGRQFSNSRSEMNVSTLELGDSALYLCASSLIPGASTDTQYFGPGTRLTVL.

The rearrangement joins TRBV6-1 to TRBJ1-2; D may be TRBD1 (5 bases). The germline V gene has CDR1 MNHNS and CDR2 SASEGT. Trimming stripped 6 bases from V and 2 bases from J, with 10 bases between. This CDR3 region has 13 residues. CDR3 residues: CASRATENYGYTF. The CDR3 DNA sequence: TGTGCCAGCAGAGCGACAGAGAACTATGGCTACACCTTC.

The chain carries TRBV28 and TRBJ1-1, with D possibly TRBD1 on 6 matching bases. Germline V gene data show CDR1 as MDHEN and CDR2 as SYDVKM. This CDR3 comprises 16 residues. The ends were cut back, 5 bases at V and 0 bases at J, with 16 bases in the middle. CDR3 bases: TGTGCCAGCAGTCCCCCCGGGACACTAATGAACACTGAAGCTTTCTTT. Protein product: CASSPPGTLMNTEAFF.

The CDR3, as DNA: TGTGCCAGTAGCCAAGACAGGGGAACTAATGAAAAACTGTTTTTT. It yields the protein CASSQDRGTNEKLFF. The chain carries TRBV19 and TRBJ1-4; 8 bases agree with TRBD1. The V and J ends lost 6 bases and 1 base, in that order; junction bases with no gene match: 4. In germline, CDR1 is LNHDA, CDR2 SQIVND (reference sequence). The CDR3 runs to 15 residues.

The table lists this clone with a few counts. The junction and the germline gene differ at one end; a read error may be behind it. The chain joins TRBV11-3 to TRBJ1-1; D gene unclear. This CDR3 is built from 9 residues. CDR1 is SGHNT and CDR2 is YENEEA in the germline V gene. This chain's CDR3 is CASSFQSRF. CDR3 bases: TGTGCCAGCAGCTTCCAAAGTCGGTTT.

The chain carries TRBV19 and TRBJ1-1; possible D gene TRBD1, 5 bases. This CDR3 spans 14 amino acids. Looked up from germline, CDR1 is LNHDA and CDR2 is SQIVND (reference sequence). The germline V and J ends were trimmed by 1 base and 3 bases, with 9 bases remaining between them. This chain's CDR3 is CASSIGQPYTEAFF. The CDR3 DNA reads as TGTGCCAGTAGTATAGGACAGCCATACACTGAAGCTTTCTTT. The whole variable domain, remainder taken from reference TRBV19 and TRBJ1-1, is DGGITQSPKYLFRKEGQNVTLSCEQNLNHDAMYWYRQDPGQGLRLIYYSQIVNDFQKGDIAEGYSVSREKKESFPLTVTSAQKNPTAFYLCASSIGQPYTEAFFGQGTRLTVV.

J is TRBJ2-5 and V is TRBV19; TRBD2 might be the D (5 bases). The germline V gene encodes CDR1 LNHDA and CDR2 SQIVND (reference sequence). The CDR3 is made up of 13 amino acids. V gave up 11 bases and J gave up 0 bases, with 13 bases separating them. The CDR3 region has the DNA TGTGCCTCCCGAGGGTTGGACCAAGAGACCCAGTACTTC. Its translation is CASRGLDQETQYF.

The chain couples TRBV9 to TRBJ2-1, with 8 bases aligning to TRBD2. CDR1 is SGDLS and CDR2 is YYNGEE in the germline V gene. J gave up 6 bases and V 2 bases, and 7 bases lay outside the gene matches. The CDR3 sequence is 15 residues long. CDR3 protein: CASSVSSGTSNEQFF. CDR3 sequence (DNA): TGTGCCAGCAGCGTGAGTTCCGGGACTAGCAATGAGCAGTTCTTC.

A word on this clone: This same CDR3 is encoded by further DNA sequences in the sample. The V and J genes are TRBV7-2 and TRBJ1-1, with 9 bases lining up with TRBD1. Trimming removed 5 bases from V and 5 bases from J; junction bases left unmatched: 6. Germline V gives CDR1 SGHTA, CDR2 FQGNSA. This CDR3 spans 14 amino acids. CDR3 coding DNA: TGTGCCAGCAGCATACAGGGGGCTGGGACTGAAGCTTTCTTT. This codes for CASSIQGAGTEAFF.

The rearrangement links TRBV19 to TRBJ2-5; 10 nucleotides align to TRBD2. Germline CDR1 and CDR2: LNHDA and SQIVND (reference sequence). The ends lost 1 base at V and 4 bases at J; junction bases unmatched: 9. The CDR3 contains 17 residues. The DNA of the CDR3 is TGTGCCAGTAGTATAGGAGGAGTAGCGGGGGGAAGAGAGACCCAGTACTTC. Translated: CASSIGGVAGGRETQYF.

The chain employs TRBV5-1 and TRBJ2-5, with D tentatively TRBD1 (6 bases). The CDR3 covers 14 residues. Germline V lookup: CDR1 SGHRS, CDR2 YFSETQ. V was pared by 1 base and J by 5 bases, with 12 bases between. CDR3 DNA: TGCGCCAGCAGCTTGACAGGGCAGGTCGAGACCCAGTACTTC. It is translated as CASSLTGQVETQYF.

V is TRBV6-4 and J is TRBJ2-3; a possible D gene is TRBD1 (6 bases). The CDR3 totals 14 residues. V lost 6 bases to trimming and J lost 4 bases, with 14 bases between them. Germline V CDR1 and CDR2: MRHNA, SNTAGT. Written as DNA, the CDR3 is TGTGCCAGCAGCTTACAGGGTGGGCCAGATACGCAGTATTTT. Protein sequence: CASSLQGGPDTQYF.